Below, 7 T cell receptor beta chains from the same sample are listed, as sequenced in a study of T cell responses to AZD1222 COVID-19 vaccine. The method was immunoSEQ multiplex PCR; TCRdb's version includes in-frame clones alone and lacks a portion of them. The repertoire holds roughly 180,000 clones, with under 95% as singletons. Sequenced here: peripheral blood, sampled 28 days after the second AZD1222 dose. The receptors stem from an adult who received the AZD1222 COVID-19 vaccine.

The chain uses TRBV10-3 and TRBJ1-6, with D possibly matching TRBD1 (5 bases). The CDR3 has 15 amino acids. Germline CDR1 ENHRY, CDR2 SYGVKD. The V and J ends lost 5 bases and 10 bases respectively, with 18 bases between them. The CDR3 sequence is CAISSGREPVSPLHF. The CDR3 DNA sequence: TGTGCCATCAGTTCTGGCAGGGAACCTGTGTCACCCCTCCACTTT.

The chain uses TRBV5-8 and TRBJ2-7; 8 positions match TRBD2. The CDR3 sequence is 15 residues long. V dropped 4 bases and J dropped 4; count of bases not matched to a gene: 10. Germline V gene lookup returns CDR1 SGHTS and CDR2 YDEGEE. CDR3 in DNA: TGTGCCAGCAGCCCGCCCCTAGCGGGCCTATACGAGCAGTACTTC. Translation: CASSPPLAGLYEQYF.

The gene calls are TRBV6-4 and TRBJ1-1; D is ambiguous. The CDR3 sequence is 13 residues long. Germline-derived CDR1 and CDR2 are MRHNA and SNTAGT. V was shortened by 2 bases and J by 8 bases, with 12 bases between the two germline ends. For the CDR3, the DNA is TGTGCCAGCAGTGACGGTCGGGGTTCGGAAGCTTTCTTT. Amino acids: CASSDGRGSEAFF.

CDR3: CASSLGTKSYEQYF. In DNA form, the CDR3 reads TGTGCCAGCAGCTTAGGGACCAAAAGCTACGAGCAGTACTTC. V is TRBV11-3 and J is TRBJ2-7, with D hard to call. The V gene lost 1 base and the J gene lost 3 bases, with 10 bases spanning the gap. The CDR3 is made up of 14 amino acids. Germline CDR1 and CDR2: SGHNT and YENEEA. Supplemented by reference TRBV11-3 and TRBJ2-7, the full variable domain reads EAGVVQSPRYKIIEKKQPVAFWCNPISGHNTLYWYLQNLGQGPELLIRYENEEAVDDSQLPKDRFSAERLKGVDSTLKIQPAELGDSAVYLCASSLGTKSYEQYFGPGTRLTVT.

With respect to this clone: This CDR3 is also generated by other DNA sequences in the sample. The J gene is TRBJ1-1, the V gene TRBV7-9, with no clear D. Between the trimmed V and J ends, which lost 1 base and 4 bases, there was a span of 7 bases. This CDR3 comprises 13 residues. CDR1 is SEHNR, CDR2 FQNEAQ, per germline (reference sequence). In DNA, the CDR3 is TGTGCCAGCAGCTTAGAGGGAGGCACTGAAGCTTTCTTT. This sequence encodes CASSLEGGTEAFF. Based on the CDR3 plus reference TRBV7-9 and TRBJ1-1, the full variable domain is DTGVSQNPRHKITKRGQNVTFRCDPISEHNRLYWYRQTLGQGPEFLTYFQNEAQLEKSRLLSDRFSAERPKGSFSTLEIQRTEQGDSAMYLCASSLEGGTEAFFGQGTRLTVV.

The chain links TRBV7-9 to TRBJ2-7; no reliable D call. CDR1 SEHNR and CDR2 FQNEAQ come from the germline V gene (reference sequence). The CDR3 runs 12 residues. V was pared by 1 base and J by 6 bases, with 7 bases between. In DNA, the CDR3 is TGTGCCAGCAGCTTAGACGACCCCGAGCAGTACTTC. It translates to CASSLDDPEQYF.

The V gene is TRBV25-1, the J gene TRBJ1-1; TRBD1 agrees at 11 bases. The CDR3 covers 15 residues. Trimming removed 6 bases from V and 6 bases from J; junction bases left unmatched: 9. Germline loops: CDR1 MGHDK, CDR2 SYGVNS. The CDR3 is CASRGPGQGGSEAFF. For the CDR3, the DNA is TGTGCCAGCAGAGGTCCGGGACAGGGGGGGTCTGAAGCTTTCTTT.